The clone carrying this T cell receptor beta chain was picked up a small number of times. These data belong to a study of graft-versus-host responses after intestinal transplantation. Profiled with immunoSEQ multiplex PCR; TCRdb holds only in-frame clones, not every one. The data hold under 25,000 clones, with roughly 86% observed a single time. The junction had 11 bases not matched to a gene; V was cut back by 5 bases and J by 3 bases. Per the germline V gene, CDR1 is SEHNR and CDR2 is FQNEAQ (reference sequence). CDR3 length equals 16 residues. The material was bone marrow, obtained approximately 120 days after transplant. J is TRBJ2-3 and V is TRBV7-9; 7 bases line up with TRBD2. This receptor was taken from a human patient who received an intestinal transplant, so some T cells may come from the graft donor. This CDR3 is CASSPFEAGATDTQYF. DNA of the CDR3: TGTGCCAGCAGCCCCTTTGAGGCGGGAGCAACAGATACGCAGTATTTT.